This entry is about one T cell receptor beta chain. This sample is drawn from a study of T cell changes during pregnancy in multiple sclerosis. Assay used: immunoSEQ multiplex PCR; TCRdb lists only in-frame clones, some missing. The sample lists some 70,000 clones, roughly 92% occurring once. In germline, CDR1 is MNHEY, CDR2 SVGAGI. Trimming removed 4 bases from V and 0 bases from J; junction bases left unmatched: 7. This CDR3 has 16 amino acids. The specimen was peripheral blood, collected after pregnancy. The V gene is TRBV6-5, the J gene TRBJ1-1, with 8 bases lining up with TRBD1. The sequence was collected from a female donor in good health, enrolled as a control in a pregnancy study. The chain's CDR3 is CASSFGTGQMNTEAFF. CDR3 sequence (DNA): TGTGCCAGCAGTTTCGGGACAGGACAAATGAACACTGAAGCTTTCTTT.